The 26 T cell receptor beta chains below come from one sample, sequenced in a study of cytomegalovirus exposure and HLA in healthy donors. Primers: 60 Vbeta forward and 13 Jbeta reverse. Using immunoSEQ multiplex PCR, the repertoire was profiled, and TCRdb retains in-frame clones only, with some absent. This sample has roughly 120,000 clones, with approximately 79% found just once. What was sequenced was PBMCs. The receptor set was obtained from a man aged 50-59 years in good health and CMV-seropositive.

This chain links TRBV9 with TRBJ2-5; 10 nucleotides align to TRBD2. The CDR3 covers 15 residues. V shed 4 bases, J shed 2 bases, and the junction held 5 bases outside the gene matches. Germline lookup yields CDR1 SGDLS and CDR2 YYNGEE. The CDR3 DNA reads TGTGCCAGCAGCAGCAGCGGGGGGGCGCAAGAGACCCAGTACTTC. This codes for CASSSSGGAQETQYF.

This rearrangement joins TRBV11-2 to TRBJ1-6; tentative D call: TRBD1 (5 bases). Per the germline V gene, CDR1 is SGHAT and CDR2 is FQNNGV. Between the trimmed V and J ends, which lost 4 bases and 13 bases, there was a span of 8 bases. The CDR3 has 11 residues. The CDR3 region has the DNA TGTGCCAGCAGCTCGGCAGGGCCCCTCCACTTT. Translated, it gives CASSSAGPLHF.

The rearrangement joins TRBV6-1 to TRBJ2-5; no reliable D call. The CDR3 is made up of 13 amino acids. Trimming left V 9 bases short and J 2 bases short, with 13 bases between. Germline V gene data show CDR1 as MNHNS and CDR2 as SASEGT. The DNA of the CDR3 is TGTGCCAGTGCGATCTATCCGCAAGAGACCCAGTACTTC. Translated: CASAIYPQETQYF.

This chain uses TRBV2 with TRBJ2-7, with a weak D call TRBD1 (5 bases). Germline V gives CDR1 SNHLY, CDR2 FYNNEI. This CDR3 contains 14 residues. The V end lost 7 bases, the J end lost 1 base, and 14 bases lay between the germline ends. Here the CDR3 reads CASKGAGASYEQYF. The CDR3 nucleotides are TGTGCCAGCAAAGGGGCAGGCGCATCCTACGAGCAGTACTTC.

The table lists this clone with a count of one. The rearrangement uses TRBV4-1 and TRBJ2-7; D remains unclear. Germline CDR1 and CDR2: MGHRA and YSYEKL. The length of the CDR3 is 13 residues. Deletions cut 3 bases from V and 6 bases from J, with 12 bases between. CDR3 DNA: TGCGCCAGCAGCCATGCGAGCCTAGGCGAGCAGTACTTC. Its translation: CASSHASLGEQYF.

This clone appeared a few times. The rearrangement joins TRBV7-2 to TRBJ1-2, with D hard to call. Germline CDR1 reads SGHTA; CDR2 reads FQGNSA. The CDR3 runs 12 residues. V was cut by 3 bases and J by 5 bases, with 7 bases left in between. In DNA form, the CDR3 reads TGTGCCAGCAGCTTGGGCCGGTATGGCTACACCTTC. Translated, it gives CASSLGRYGYTF.

V is TRBV25-1 and J is TRBJ1-3, with a weak D call TRBD1 (5 bases). The CDR3 extends over 15 amino acids. Germline V lookup: CDR1 MGHDK, CDR2 SYGVNS. V gave up 3 bases and J gave up 0 bases, with 9 bases separating them. CDR3 sequence reads: CASSDPGFSGNTIYF. The CDR3 DNA follows: TGTGCCAGCAGTGACCCAGGGTTCTCTGGAAACACCATATATTTT.

The CDR3 bases are TGCGCCAGCAGTGAGGTAGCGGGAGATGTGTACGAGCAGTACTTC. Amino acids: CASSEVAGDVYEQYF. The J gene is TRBJ2-7, the V gene TRBV10-1; 9 positions agree with TRBD2. This CDR3 is 15 amino acids long. With 2 bases clipped from V and 4 bases from J, the junction kept 6 bases outside the gene matches. Germline CDR1 and CDR2: WNHNN and SYGVQD (reference sequence).

This chain links TRBV15 with TRBJ2-5; D may be TRBD1 (5 bases). Germline V CDR1 and CDR2: LNHNV, YYDKDF (reference sequence). The CDR3 consists of 16 residues. V shed 6 bases and J shed 0 bases, with 17 bases lying between them. CDR3 nucleotides: TGTGCCACCAGTCAGGGAAGGCAGGCCAACCAAGAGACCCAGTACTTC. This gives the protein CATSQGRQANQETQYF.

The chain uses TRBV10-2 and TRBJ1-1; 7 positions match TRBD1. CDR3 size: 15 residues. With V trimmed by 2 bases and J by 1 base, 4 bases remained unmatched. Germline V lookup: CDR1 WSHSY, CDR2 SAAADI. CDR3 amino acids: CASSEPGQSNTEAFF. As DNA, the CDR3 is TGCGCCAGCAGTGAGCCGGGACAGTCGAACACTGAAGCTTTCTTT.

The V gene is TRBV18, the J gene TRBJ1-1; D is possibly TRBD1 (5 bases). The V end was cut by 1 base, the J end by 0 bases, with 6 bases between. There are 14 residues in the CDR3. Germline V CDR1 and CDR2: KGHSH, LQKENI. The CDR3 sequence is CASSPQGLNTEAFF. CDR3 coding DNA: TGTGCCAGCTCACCACAGGGGCTGAACACTGAAGCTTTCTTT. The whole variable domain, remainder taken from reference TRBV18 and TRBJ1-1, is NAGVMQNPRHLVRRRGQEARLRCSPMKGHSHVYWYRQLPEEGLKFMVYLQKENIIDESGMPKERFSAEFPKEGPSILRIQQVVRGDSAAYFCASSPQGLNTEAFFGQGTRLTVV.

The V gene is TRBV5-1, the J gene TRBJ1-2, with 7 bases matching TRBD1. Per germline, CDR1 SGHRS and CDR2 YFSETQ. Unmatched junction bases numbered 10, after V lost 8 bases and J lost 3 bases. This CDR3 comprises 14 residues. The chain's CDR3 is CASSPGTAYYGYTF. The CDR3, as DNA: TGCGCCAGTTCCCCCGGGACAGCCTACTATGGCTACACCTTC.

The chain recombines TRBV28 with TRBJ2-1, with 10 bases lining up with TRBD1. Germline assignment: CDR1 MDHEN and CDR2 SYDVKM. This CDR3 spans 20 amino acids. V was clipped by 2 bases and J by 0 bases; unmatched bases: 13. CDR3 sequence reads: CASSLGSPGQGSSSYNEQFF. The CDR3 coding sequence is TGTGCCAGCAGTTTAGGGTCGCCGGGACAGGGGTCAAGCTCCTACAATGAGCAGTTCTTC.

The rearrangement links TRBV6-6 to TRBJ1-5; D possibly corresponds to TRBD1 (6 bases). The length of the CDR3 is 14 residues. V was clipped by 5 bases and J by 2 bases, with 10 bases between them. Germline CDR1 and CDR2: MNHNY and SVGAGI (reference sequence). The CDR3 loop reads CASSAGQRNQPQHF. Written as DNA, the CDR3 is TGTGCCAGCAGTGCAGGACAGCGCAATCAGCCCCAGCATTTT.

This clone showed up just once. This rearrangement joins TRBV4-1 to TRBJ2-7; TRBD2 matches at 9 bases. J was trimmed by 5 bases and V by 2 bases; bases with no gene match: 7. Germline assignment: CDR1 MGHRA and CDR2 YSYEKL. The CDR3 is 15 residues long. CDR3 nucleotide sequence: TGCGCCAGCAGCCAAACGTCTAGCGGGGTCAACGAGCAGTACTTC. It yields the protein CASSQTSSGVNEQYF.

A few counts support this clone. The chain combines TRBV19 with TRBJ2-1, with D possibly matching TRBD1 (5 bases). CDR3 length: 16 amino acids. Trimming cost V 2 bases and J 5 bases, with 16 bases left between them. CDR1 LNHDA and CDR2 SQIVND come from the germline V gene (reference sequence). DNA of the CDR3: TGTGCCAGTAGTATAACGGCCAGGGTTTCTCACAATGAGCAGTTCTTC. This sequence encodes CASSITARVSHNEQFF.

The chain uses TRBV18 and TRBJ1-1; the D gene is possibly TRBD1 (5 bases). The CDR3 has 13 residues. The V and J ends lost 4 bases and 3 bases respectively, with 9 bases between them. Germline V gives CDR1 KGHSH, CDR2 LQKENI. The CDR3 region is CASSLSRDTEAFF. In nucleotides, the CDR3 is TGTGCCAGCTCACTTTCCAGGGACACTGAAGCTTTCTTT.

The chain couples TRBV5-6 to TRBJ2-7; no reliable D call. Trimming pared 7 bases from V and 10 bases from J, leaving 30 bases between. The CDR3 totals 16 residues. The germline gives CDR1 SGHDT, CDR2 YYEEEE. The CDR3 bases are TGTGCCAGCCAGCGTCCTCCTACGAGCTTGAGTTCCGAACAGTACTTC. Translation gives CASQRPPTSLSSEQYF.

There are a few counts of this clone. V gene TRBV5-1 combines with J gene TRBJ2-6; no clear D gene. There are 16 residues in the CDR3. The germline V gene encodes CDR1 SGHRS and CDR2 YFSETQ. Trimming stripped 3 bases from V and 5 bases from J, with 15 bases between. CDR3 sequence: CASSYPAQARANVLTF. In DNA form, the CDR3 reads TGCGCCAGCAGCTATCCAGCCCAGGCGAGGGCCAACGTCCTGACTTTC.

V gene TRBV18 combines with J gene TRBJ2-1; 8 nucleotides align to TRBD1. Trimming took 7 bases from V and 6 from J; bases not matched to a gene: 11. The CDR3 covers 15 residues. The germline V gene has CDR1 KGHSH and CDR2 LQKENI. CDR3 protein: CASFRDRGRINEQFF. The DNA for the CDR3 is TGTGCCAGCTTCCGAGACAGGGGACGAATCAATGAGCAGTTCTTC.

The CDR3 here is CASSFQGNNEQFF. The DNA of the CDR3 is TGTGCCAGCAGTTTTCAGGGGAACAATGAGCAGTTCTTC. The genes are TRBV27 and TRBJ2-1, with D perhaps matching TRBD1 (6 bases). V lost 3 bases and J 5 bases, leaving 8 bases between the germline ends. Germline CDR1 and CDR2: MNHEY and SMNVEV (reference sequence). The CDR3 loop spans 13 amino acids.

This clone was seen a single time. The V and J genes are TRBV19 and TRBJ2-7; tentative D call: TRBD1 (6 bases). This CDR3 has 13 amino acids. V shed 3 bases and J shed 9 bases, with 15 bases lying between them. CDR1 and CDR2 (germline): LNHDA, SQIVND (reference sequence). The CDR3 region has the DNA TGTGCCAGTAGTATTGGTGTGGGGGCTGGGCAGTACTTC. Translating gives CASSIGVGAGQYF.

A remark on this clone: A read error may produce the germline difference seen at one junction end. The rearrangement links TRBV7-2 to TRBJ1-6, with 9 bases matching TRBD1. Germline CDR1 reads SGHTA; CDR2 reads FQGNSA. The CDR3 consists of 15 residues. The chain's CDR3 is CASSLMDRGVSPPHF. The CDR3 nucleotides are TGTGCCAGCAGCTTAATGGACAGGGGAGTTTCACCCCCCCACTTT. The full variable domain, its missing parts supplied by reference TRBV7-2 and TRBJ1-6, is GAGVSQSPSNKVTEKGKDVELRCDPISGHTALYWYRQSLGQGLEFLIYFQGNSAPDKSGLPSDRFSAERTGGSVSTLTIQRTQQEDSAVYLCASSLMDRGVSPPHFGNGTRLTVT.

On this clone itself: At one end, the junction sequence differs from germline, possibly due to a read error. The rearrangement links TRBV7-9 to TRBJ2-6; TRBD1 matches 9 bases. Germline CDR1 and CDR2: SEHNR and FQNEAQ (reference sequence). The CDR3 runs to 14 residues. CDR3 region: CSSSLTGGYNVLTF. The CDR3 nucleotides are TGTTCCAGCAGCTTGACAGGGGGTTACAACGTCCTGACTTTC.

The chain has TRBV18 and TRBJ2-3; 13 bases align to TRBD2. This CDR3 contains 15 residues. The V gene's germline CDR1 is KGHSH and CDR2 LQKENI. V lost 2 bases and J lost 4; bases outside the gene matches: 0. The CDR3 loop is CASSPGLAGADTQYF. The DNA of the CDR3 is TGTGCCAGCTCACCAGGACTAGCGGGAGCAGATACGCAGTATTTT.

As concerns this clone: The sample holds other DNA sequences that translate to the same CDR3. The rearrangement uses TRBV5-1 and TRBJ2-1, with D uncertain. Looked up from germline, CDR1 is SGHRS and CDR2 is YFSETQ. V was clipped by 4 bases and J by 0 bases, with 5 bases between them. The CDR3 extends over 13 amino acids. DNA of the CDR3: TGCGCCAGCAGCCTAAGCTCCTACAATGAGCAGTTCTTC. Translating gives CASSLSSYNEQFF.